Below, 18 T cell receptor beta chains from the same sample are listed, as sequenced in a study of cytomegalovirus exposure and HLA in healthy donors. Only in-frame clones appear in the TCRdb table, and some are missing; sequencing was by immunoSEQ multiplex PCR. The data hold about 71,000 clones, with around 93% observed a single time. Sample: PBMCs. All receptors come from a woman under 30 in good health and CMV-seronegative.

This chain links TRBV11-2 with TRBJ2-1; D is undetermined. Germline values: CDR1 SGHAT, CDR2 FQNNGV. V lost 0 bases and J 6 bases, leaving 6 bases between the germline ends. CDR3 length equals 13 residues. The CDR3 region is CASSLDPGNEQFF. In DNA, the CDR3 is TGTGCCAGCAGCTTAGATCCGGGCAATGAGCAGTTCTTC.

DNA of the CDR3: TGTGCCAGCAGCGCTAGCGGGGGGCTCTACAATGAGCAGTTCTTC. This codes for CASSASGGLYNEQFF. This sequence joins TRBV9 and TRBJ2-1, with 11 nucleotides matching TRBD2. The V gene end was trimmed by 3 bases and the J gene end by 3 bases; junction bases not matched to a gene: 2. Germline-derived CDR1 and CDR2 are SGDLS and YYNGEE. CDR3 size: 15 residues.

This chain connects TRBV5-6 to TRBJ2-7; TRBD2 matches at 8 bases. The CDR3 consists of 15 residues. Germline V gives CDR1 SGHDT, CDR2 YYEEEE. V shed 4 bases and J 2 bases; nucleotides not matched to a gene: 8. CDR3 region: CASSLTGGRTYEQYF. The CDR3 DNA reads TGTGCCAGCAGCCTTACGGGGGGGAGAACCTACGAGCAGTACTTC.

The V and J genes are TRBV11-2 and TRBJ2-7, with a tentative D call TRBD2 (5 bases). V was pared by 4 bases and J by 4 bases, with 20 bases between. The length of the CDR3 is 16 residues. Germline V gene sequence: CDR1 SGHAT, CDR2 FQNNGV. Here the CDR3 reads CASSSSTGEVMYEQYF. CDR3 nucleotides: TGTGCCAGCAGCTCTAGTACCGGGGAAGTCATGTACGAGCAGTACTTC.

CDR3 coding DNA: TGCAGCGTGAGGAGTTGGACGCAGTATTTT. Translating it yields CSVRSWTQYF. The V gene is TRBV29-1, the J gene TRBJ2-3; D gene uncertain. Trimming took 6 bases from V and 9 from J, leaving 10 bases between them. Per germline, CDR1 SQVTM and CDR2 ANQGSEA. The CDR3 covers 10 residues.

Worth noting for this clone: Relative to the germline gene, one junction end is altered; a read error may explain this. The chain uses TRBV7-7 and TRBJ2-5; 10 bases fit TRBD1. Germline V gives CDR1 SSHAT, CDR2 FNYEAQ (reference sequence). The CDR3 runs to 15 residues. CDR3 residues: CASSRDRGKQETQYF. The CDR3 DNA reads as TGTGCTAGCAGCCGGGACAGGGGAAAACAAGAGACCCAGTACTTC.

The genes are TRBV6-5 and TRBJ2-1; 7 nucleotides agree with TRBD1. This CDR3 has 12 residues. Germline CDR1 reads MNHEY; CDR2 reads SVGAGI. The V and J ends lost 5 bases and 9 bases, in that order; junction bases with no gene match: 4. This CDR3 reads CASSPDRREQFF. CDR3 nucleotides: TGTGCCAGCAGTCCGGACAGGCGTGAGCAGTTCTTC.

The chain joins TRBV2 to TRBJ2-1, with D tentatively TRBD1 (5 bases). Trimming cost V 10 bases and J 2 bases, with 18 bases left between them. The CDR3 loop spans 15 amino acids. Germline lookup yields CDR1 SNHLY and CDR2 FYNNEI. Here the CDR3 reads CATILGQGTYNEQFF. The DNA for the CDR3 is TGTGCCACCATTCTCGGGCAGGGAACCTACAATGAGCAGTTCTTC.

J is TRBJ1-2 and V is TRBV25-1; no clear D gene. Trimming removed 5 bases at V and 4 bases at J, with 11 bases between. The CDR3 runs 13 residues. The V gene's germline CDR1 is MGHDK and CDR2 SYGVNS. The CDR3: CASSFSESYGYTF. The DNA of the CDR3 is TGTGCCAGCAGTTTCTCAGAAAGCTATGGCTACACCTTC.

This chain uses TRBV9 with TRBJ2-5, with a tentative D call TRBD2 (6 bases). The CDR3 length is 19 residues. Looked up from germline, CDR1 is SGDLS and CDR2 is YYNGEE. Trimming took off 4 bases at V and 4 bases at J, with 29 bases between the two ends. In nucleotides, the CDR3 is TGTGCCAGCAGCCCCCTTGGTTTATTCGGGAGTCGATTGGGAGAGACCCAGTACTTC. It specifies CASSPLGLFGSRLGETQYF. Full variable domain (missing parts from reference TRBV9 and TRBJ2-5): DSGVTQTPKHLITATGQRVTLRCSPRSGDLSVYWYQQSLDQGLQFLIQYYNGEERAKGNILERFSAQQFPDLHSELNLSSLELGDSALYFCASSPLGLFGSRLGETQYFGPGTRLLVL.

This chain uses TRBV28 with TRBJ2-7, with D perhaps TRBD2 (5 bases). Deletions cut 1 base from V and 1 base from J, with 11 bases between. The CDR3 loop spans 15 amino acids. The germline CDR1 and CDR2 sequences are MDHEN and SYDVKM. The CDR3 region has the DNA TGTGCCAGCAGTTTATTTATCACGGGATCCTACGAGCAGTACTTC. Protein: CASSLFITGSYEQYF.

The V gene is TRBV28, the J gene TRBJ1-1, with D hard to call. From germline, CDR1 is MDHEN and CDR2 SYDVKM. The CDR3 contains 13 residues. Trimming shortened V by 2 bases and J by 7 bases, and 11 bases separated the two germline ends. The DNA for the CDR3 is TGTGCCAGCAGTTTAAACAGTCTTTTTGAAGCTTTCTTT. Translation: CASSLNSLFEAFF. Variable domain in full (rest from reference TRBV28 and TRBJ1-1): DVKVTQSSRYLVKRTGEKVFLECVQDMDHENMFWYRQDPGLGLRLIYFSYDVKMKEKGDIPEGYSVSREKKERFSLILESASTNQTSMYLCASSLNSLFEAFFGQGTRLTVV.

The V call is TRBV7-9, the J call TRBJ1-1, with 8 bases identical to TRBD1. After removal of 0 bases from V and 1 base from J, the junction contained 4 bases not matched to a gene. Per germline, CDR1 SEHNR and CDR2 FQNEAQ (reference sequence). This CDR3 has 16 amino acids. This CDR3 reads CASSLATDRGNTEAFF. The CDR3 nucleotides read TGTGCCAGCAGCTTAGCCACAGACAGGGGGAACACTGAAGCTTTCTTT.

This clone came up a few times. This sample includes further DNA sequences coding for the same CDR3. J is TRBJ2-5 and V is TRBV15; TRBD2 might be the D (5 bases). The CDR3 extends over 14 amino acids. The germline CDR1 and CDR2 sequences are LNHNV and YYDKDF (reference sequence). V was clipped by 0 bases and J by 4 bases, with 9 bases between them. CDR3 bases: TGTGCCACCAGCAGAGATAGGCTAGCAGAGACCCAGTACTTC. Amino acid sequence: CATSRDRLAETQYF.

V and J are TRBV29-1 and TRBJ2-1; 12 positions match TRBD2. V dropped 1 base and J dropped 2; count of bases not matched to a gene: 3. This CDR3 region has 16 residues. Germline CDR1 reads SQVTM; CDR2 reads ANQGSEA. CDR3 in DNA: TGCAGCGTTGAAGGACGGACTAGCGGGACCTACAATGAGCAGTTCTTC. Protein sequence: CSVEGRTSGTYNEQFF.

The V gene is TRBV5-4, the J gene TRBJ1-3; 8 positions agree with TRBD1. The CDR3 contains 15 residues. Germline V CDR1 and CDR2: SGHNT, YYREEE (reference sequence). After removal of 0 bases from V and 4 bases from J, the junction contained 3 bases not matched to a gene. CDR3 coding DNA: TGTGCCAGCAGCTTGGCTCAGGGGGCCGGAAACACCATATATTTT. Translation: CASSLAQGAGNTIYF.

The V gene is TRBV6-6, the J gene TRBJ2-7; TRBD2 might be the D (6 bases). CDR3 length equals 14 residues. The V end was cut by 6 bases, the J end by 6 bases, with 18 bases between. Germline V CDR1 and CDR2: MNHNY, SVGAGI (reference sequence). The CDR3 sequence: CASRLSLASVEQYF. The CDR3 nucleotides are TGTGCCAGCAGGCTCTCGCTAGCTAGCGTCGAGCAGTACTTC.

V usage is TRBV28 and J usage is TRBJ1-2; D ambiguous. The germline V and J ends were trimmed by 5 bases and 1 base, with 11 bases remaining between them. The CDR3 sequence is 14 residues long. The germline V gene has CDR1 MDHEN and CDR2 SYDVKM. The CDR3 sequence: CASSSRQHNYGYTF. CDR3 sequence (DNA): TGTGCCAGCAGTAGCAGACAACATAACTATGGCTACACCTTC.